Listed here are 23 T cell receptor beta chains from one sample, sequenced in a study of HIV-infected patients and healthy controls. Whole blood was used without fractionation, so all unsorted peripheral T cells were included. Reverse transcription used 450 to 500 ng RNA and constant-region primers for alpha and beta. Separate chain-specific third strand synthesis with multiplexing indices produced the alpha and beta libraries. MiXCR, applied by TCRdb to the 5' RACE reads, yields one record per CDR3 protein. The data show 10,000 to 15,000 distinct CDR3 sequences, around 9.3% seen once. The sequencing here drew on blood, taken before antiretroviral therapy. The receptors originated from an adult with HIV infection. The donor label of this sample is uncertain.

In its sample, this clonotype ranks as medium-sized. The chain recombines TRBV5-1 with TRBJ1-2; D is unclear. V was cut by 0 bases and J by 4 bases, with 13 bases left in between. This CDR3 comprises 15 residues. Germline V lookup: CDR1 SGHRS, CDR2 YFSETQ. DNA for the CDR3: TGCGCCAGCAGCTTGGGTGCGGCGACCATCTATGGCTACACCTTC. It codes for CASSLGAATIYGYTF.

This chain uses TRBV11-3 with TRBJ1-5; no definite D call. Germline V gene sequence: CDR1 SGHNT, CDR2 YENEEA. Trimming pared 5 bases from V and 0 bases from J, leaving 11 bases between. The CDR3 is 15 residues long. For the CDR3, the DNA is TGTGCCAGCAGCGTGAGACCAGGTAGCAATCAGCCCCAGCATTTT. Protein sequence: CASSVRPGSNQPQHF.

This clonotype was recorded at least ten times. This sequence joins TRBV19 and TRBJ2-2; D not certain. The germline CDR1 and CDR2 sequences are LNHDA and SQIVND (reference sequence). This CDR3 has 16 residues. Trimming shortened V by 0 bases and J by 4 bases, and 12 bases separated the two germline ends. CDR3 region: CASSIDRMYPTGELFF. The CDR3 bases are TGTGCCAGTAGTATAGATCGGATGTACCCCACCGGGGAGCTGTTTTTT.

This clonotype was detected many times. The chain has TRBV11-3 and TRBJ2-2; the D gene could be TRBD1 or TRBD2 (5 bases each). The CDR3 is 13 residues long. V was shortened by 11 bases and J by 0 bases, with 10 bases between the two germline ends. CDR1 and CDR2 (germline): SGHNT, YENEEA. The CDR3 DNA reads TGTGCCGAGGGGATTCCGAACACCGGGGAGCTGTTTTTT. Translation: CAEGIPNTGELFF.

By frequency in the sample, this clonotype is medium-sized. The gene calls are TRBV12-3 or TRBV12-4 and TRBJ2-5; 7 bases are a match to TRBD1. The CDR3 covers 13 residues. V dropped 5 bases and J dropped 3; count of bases not matched to a gene: 3. DNA of the CDR3: TGTGCCAGCAGTGGACAGGTGGAAGAGACCCAGTACTTC. Translation: CASSGQVEETQYF.

This clonotype was recorded at least ten times. The chain's CDR3 is CAPSGGLRGYTF. CDR3 bases: TGTGCCCCCTCTGGCGGTTTGCGGGGCTACACCTTC. The V and J genes are TRBV12-3 or TRBV12-4 and TRBJ1-2; no definite D call. The CDR3 has 12 residues. Trimming shortened V by 11 bases and J by 8 bases, and 18 bases separated the two germline ends.

This clonotype was seen at least ten times. The chain employs TRBV28 and TRBJ2-7; D ambiguous. Per germline, CDR1 MDHEN and CDR2 SYDVKM. Trimming pared 2 bases from V and 4 bases from J, leaving 6 bases between. The CDR3 length is 12 residues. The CDR3 region has the DNA TGTGCCAGCAGTTTAATCAAGTACGAGCAGTACTTC. Residues: CASSLIKYEQYF.

In its sample, this clonotype ranks as medium-sized. The chain joins TRBV4-3 to TRBJ2-2; no firm D call. The CDR3 runs 15 residues. Germline V gene lookup returns CDR1 LGHNA and CDR2 YSLEER. Trimming pared 5 bases from V and 5 bases from J, leaving 15 bases between. CDR3 residues: CASSSVSSKTGELFF. In DNA form, the CDR3 reads TGCGCCAGCAGCTCGGTCAGCTCAAAGACCGGGGAGCTGTTTTTT.

This clonotype turned up a few times. This chain joins TRBV4-3 and TRBJ2-7; D is uncertain. The V end was cut by 1 base, the J end by 5 bases, with 15 bases between. The CDR3 extends over 15 amino acids. Germline V gene lookup returns CDR1 LGHNA and CDR2 YSLEER. CDR3 sequence reads: CASSQVLTEFNEQYF. The CDR3 region has the DNA TGCGCCAGCAGCCAAGTCCTAACGGAATTCAACGAGCAGTACTTC.

V and J are TRBV5-1 and TRBJ2-1; 8 nucleotides align to TRBD2. Trimming removed 1 base from V and 4 bases from J; junction bases left unmatched: 13. Germline CDR1 is SGHRS and CDR2 is YFSETQ. This CDR3 contains 18 residues. The CDR3 reads CASSLKSPTSGSYNEQFF. The CDR3 DNA reads as TGCGCCAGCAGCTTGAAATCCCCAACTAGCGGATCGTACAATGAGCAGTTCTTC.

In its sample, this clonotype was seen many times. The chain couples TRBV6-1 to TRBJ2-6; D unclear. The germline V gene encodes CDR1 MNHNS and CDR2 SASEGT. The V end was cut by 11 bases, the J end by 0 bases, with 8 bases between. This CDR3 is 13 amino acids long. Here the CDR3 reads CALRPSGANVLTF. Here the CDR3 DNA reads TGTGCCCTTCGGCCCTCTGGGGCCAACGTCCTGACTTTC.

This clonotype was found many times. Here the CDR3 reads CASSYPTVGNQPQHF. The CDR3 nucleotides are TGTGCCAGCAGTTACCCGACAGTCGGCAATCAGCCCCAGCATTTT. V is TRBV6-2 or TRBV6-3 and J is TRBJ1-5; weak D call: TRBD1 (5 bases). The CDR3 runs 15 residues. V lost 2 bases and J 2 bases, leaving 10 bases between the germline ends. Germline values: CDR1 MNHEY, CDR2 SVGEGT.

This clonotype was seen ten or more times. The chain combines TRBV6-2 or TRBV6-3 with TRBJ1-2, with TRBD1 identical over 11 bases. Germline loops: CDR1 MNHEY, CDR2 SVGEGT. This CDR3 has 15 residues. V shed 7 bases and J 4 bases; nucleotides not matched to a gene: 8. The CDR3 sequence is CASTDRGQEGYGYTF. Here the CDR3 DNA reads TGTGCCAGCACGGACAGGGGGCAAGAGGGCTATGGCTACACCTTC.

The table lists this clonotype with many counts. The rearrangement uses TRBV9 and TRBJ1-5; a weak D match, TRBD1 (6 bases). V was cut by 4 bases and J by 6 bases, with 14 bases left in between. There are 14 residues in the CDR3. Germline lookup yields CDR1 SGDLS and CDR2 YYNGEE. CDR3 sequence (DNA): TGTGCCAGCAGCATAGGGGGGGCGGGTCAGCCCCAGCATTTT. Protein sequence: CASSIGGAGQPQHF.

This clonotype was observed many times. The CDR3 DNA follows: TGTGCCAGCAGCCCAAGACAGGGACAAAGCTCTGGGGCCAACGTCCTGACTTTC. Translation: CASSPRQGQSSGANVLTF. V gene TRBV11-2 combines with J gene TRBJ2-6; 7 nucleotides agree with TRBD1. V lost 5 bases, J lost 0 bases, and 10 bases stayed unmatched. The CDR3 sequence is 18 residues long. Looked up from germline, CDR1 is SGHAT and CDR2 is FQNNGV.

This clonotype was recorded many times. The genes are TRBV7-8 and TRBJ1-4; 7 nucleotides agree with TRBD1. The length of the CDR3 is 15 residues. CDR1 is SGHVS, CDR2 FQNEAQ, per germline. J gave up 4 bases and V 6 bases, and 8 bases lay outside the gene matches. The CDR3 sequence: CASSHLGQNNEKLFF. The CDR3 DNA reads as TGTGCCAGCAGTCACCTGGGACAGAATAATGAAAAACTGTTTTTT.

This clonotype was seen repeatedly, ten times or more. This chain joins TRBV6-5 and TRBJ1-1, with D possibly being TRBD1 (6 bases). This CDR3 is built from 15 residues. Germline CDR1 is MNHEY and CDR2 is SVGAGI. Trimming removed 5 bases at V and 0 bases at J, with 13 bases between. CDR3 region: CASSNTGTLNTEAFF. DNA of the CDR3: TGTGCCAGCAGTAACACCGGGACATTGAACACTGAAGCTTTCTTT.

This chain links TRBV6-2 or TRBV6-3 with TRBJ2-1, with D possibly matching TRBD1 (6 bases). The V end lost 2 bases, the J end lost 8 bases, and 16 bases lay between the germline ends. Germline-derived CDR1 and CDR2 are MNHEY and SVGEGT. The length of the CDR3 is 15 residues. The CDR3 DNA reads as TGTGCCAGCAGTTACGGGGGCGAGACAGGTGATGAGCAGTTCTTC. This translates into CASSYGGETGDEQFF.

This clonotype has more than one count but fewer than ten. This chain links TRBV2 with TRBJ2-7; D possibly corresponds to TRBD1 (6 bases). The V end lost 7 bases, the J end lost 1 base, and 11 bases lay between the germline ends. The CDR3 extends over 13 amino acids. Germline-derived CDR1 and CDR2 are SNHLY and FYNNEI. This CDR3 is CASTPDSSYEQYF. In DNA, the CDR3 is TGTGCCAGCACCCCGGACAGTTCCTACGAGCAGTACTTC. The variable domain in full, completed from reference TRBV2 and TRBJ2-7, reads EPEVTQTPSHQVTQMGQEVILRCVPISNHLYFYWYRQILGQKVEFLVSFYNNEISEKSEIFDDQFSVERPDGSNFTLKIRSTKLEDSAMYFCASTPDSSYEQYFGPGTRLTVT.

This clonotype was seen ten or more times. The chain carries TRBV9 and TRBJ2-5, with TRBD2 matching 9 bases. Germline V gene lookup returns CDR1 SGDLS and CDR2 YYNGEE. V dropped 4 bases and J dropped 3; count of bases not matched to a gene: 7. The CDR3 is 15 amino acids. Here the CDR3 DNA reads TGTGCCAGCAGCCCAAACATAGCGGGGGAAGAGACCCAGTACTTC. Translating gives CASSPNIAGEETQYF.

This clonotype appeared many times. The chain is built from TRBV11-2 and TRBJ2-3; 11 bases fit TRBD2. The trim removed 5 bases at V and 5 bases at J, leaving 3 bases unmatched. CDR3 size: 14 residues. Germline lookup yields CDR1 SGHAT and CDR2 FQNNGV. DNA of the CDR3: TGTGCCAGCAGCCGGGGGACTAGCGGAGATACGCAGTATTTT. This encodes CASSRGTSGDTQYF.

This clonotype came up many times. The chain carries TRBV7-9 and TRBJ1-5, with D unclear. CDR3 size: 12 residues. Germline V gene sequence: CDR1 SEHNR, CDR2 FQNEAQ (reference sequence). The V and J ends lost 1 base and 6 bases respectively, with 4 bases between them. CDR3 sequence reads: CASSLGRQPQHF. The CDR3 bases are TGTGCCAGCAGCTTAGGGCGTCAGCCCCAGCATTTT.

This clonotype was observed many times. The V and J genes are TRBV7-9 and TRBJ2-1; D not resolved. The CDR3 runs 12 residues. V was clipped by 1 base and J by 7 bases, with 5 bases between them. Per germline, CDR1 SEHNR and CDR2 FQNEAQ (reference sequence). The CDR3 region has the DNA TGTGCCAGCAGCTTAGTCGGGAATGAGCAGTTCTTC. The encoded protein is CASSLVGNEQFF.